This TCR beta chain emerged from a study of blood T cell repertoires in COVID-19. V dropped 6 bases and J dropped 9; count of bases not matched to a gene: 8. This CDR3 has 12 amino acids. Assay used: immunoSEQ multiplex PCR; TCRdb lists only in-frame clones, some missing. The sample holds 150,000 to 200,000 clones, around 80% seen once. The receptor's source is a woman between 45 and 60 years old in a cohort exposed to, infected with or recovered from COVID-19 (not recorded which). The chain uses TRBV12-3 or TRBV12-4 and TRBJ2-7; TRBD2 matches 7 bases. The sequencing sample was made of PBMCs or T cells enriched from blood (not recorded which). The CDR3 region is CASSRQLARQYF. DNA for the CDR3: TGTGCCAGCAGCCGTCAACTAGCGAGGCAGTACTTC.